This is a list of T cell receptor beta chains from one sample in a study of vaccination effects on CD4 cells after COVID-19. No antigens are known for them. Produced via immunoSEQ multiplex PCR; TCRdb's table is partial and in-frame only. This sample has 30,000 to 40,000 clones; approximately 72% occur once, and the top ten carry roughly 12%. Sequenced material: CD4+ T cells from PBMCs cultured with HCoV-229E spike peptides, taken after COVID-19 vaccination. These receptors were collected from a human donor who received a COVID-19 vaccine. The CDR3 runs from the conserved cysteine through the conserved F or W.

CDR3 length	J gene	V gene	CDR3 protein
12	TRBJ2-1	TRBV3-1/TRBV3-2	CASSQGYNEQFF
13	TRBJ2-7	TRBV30	CAWSRVSSYEQYF
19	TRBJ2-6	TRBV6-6	CASSPRQGRAGSGANVLTF
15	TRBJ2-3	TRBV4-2	CASTLSGRGTDTQYF
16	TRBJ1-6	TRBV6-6	CASSQTGGGNHSPLHF
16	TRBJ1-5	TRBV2	CASRPPGRQGNQPQHF
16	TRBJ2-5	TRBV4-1	CASSQESGGAVETQYF
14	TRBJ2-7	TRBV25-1	CASSREQGAYEQYF
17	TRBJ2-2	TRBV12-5	CASGSGTSGATTGELFF
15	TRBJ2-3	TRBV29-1	CSLTSGPPGADTQYF
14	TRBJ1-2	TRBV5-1	CASSLRTGDYGYTF
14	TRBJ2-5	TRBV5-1	CASSNTGNQETQYF
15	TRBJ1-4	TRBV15	CATSRDKGNNEKLFF
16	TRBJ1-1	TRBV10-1	CASKPGQGGMNTEAFF
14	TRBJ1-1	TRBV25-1	CASSESGRVKEAFF
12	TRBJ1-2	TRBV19	CASTGAGGGYTF
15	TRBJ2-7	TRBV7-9	CASSQGRGRSYEQYF
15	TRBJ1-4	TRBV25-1	CASSEARGVNEKLFF
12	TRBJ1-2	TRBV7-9	CASSTEGYGYTF
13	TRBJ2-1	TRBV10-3	CAIQGLEYNEQFF
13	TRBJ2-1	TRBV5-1	CASSEGGRNEQFF
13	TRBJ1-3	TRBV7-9	CASSLGTGNTIYF
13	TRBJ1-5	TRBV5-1	CASSLGNGQPQHF
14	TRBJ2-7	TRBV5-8	CASSFYAGSGEQYF
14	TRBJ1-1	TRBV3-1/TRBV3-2	CASSQEGTRIEAFF
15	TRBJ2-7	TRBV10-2	CASSEPGTGSYEQYF
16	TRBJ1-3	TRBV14	CASSRPGTGIGNTIYF
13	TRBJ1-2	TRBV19	CASSQGQGGGYTF
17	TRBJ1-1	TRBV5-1	CASSASVGAGGNTEAFF
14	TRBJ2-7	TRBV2	CASSETGHSYEQYF
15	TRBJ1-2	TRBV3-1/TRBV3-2	CASSPGTDYNYGYTF